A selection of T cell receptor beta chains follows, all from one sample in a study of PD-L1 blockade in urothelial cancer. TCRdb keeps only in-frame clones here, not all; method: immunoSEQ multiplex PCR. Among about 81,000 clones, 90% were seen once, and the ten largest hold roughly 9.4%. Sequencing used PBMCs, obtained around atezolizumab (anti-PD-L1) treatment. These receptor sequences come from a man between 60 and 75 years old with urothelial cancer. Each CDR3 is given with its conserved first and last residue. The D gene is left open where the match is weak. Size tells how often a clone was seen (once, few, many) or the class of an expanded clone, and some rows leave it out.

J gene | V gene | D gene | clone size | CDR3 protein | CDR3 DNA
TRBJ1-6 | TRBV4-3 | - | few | CASSQEPRSPLHF | TGCGCCAGCAGCCAAGAACCGAGATCACCCCTCCACTTT
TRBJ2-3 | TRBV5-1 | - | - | CASSLDGFTDTQYF | TGCGCCAGCAGCTTGGATGGCTTCACAGATACGCAGTATTTT
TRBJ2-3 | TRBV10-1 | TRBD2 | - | CASSELGTSGVTDTQYF | TGCGCCAGCAGTGAGTTGGGGACTAGCGGGGTCACAGATACGCAGTATTTT
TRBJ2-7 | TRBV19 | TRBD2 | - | CASSLGSGGYEQYF | TGTGCCAGTAGCCTCGGGAGCGGGGGTTACGAGCAGTACTTC
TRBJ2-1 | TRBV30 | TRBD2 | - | CAWSEIGLAGVNEQFF | TGTGCCTGGAGTGAAATAGGACTAGCGGGAGTCAATGAGCAGTTCTTC
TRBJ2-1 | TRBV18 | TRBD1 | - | CASSRQGASYNEQFF | TGTGCCAGCTCACGGCAGGGGGCGTCCTACAATGAGCAGTTCTTC
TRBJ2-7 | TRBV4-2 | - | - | CASSQDSEQYF | TGTGCCAGCAGCCAAGACTCCGAGCAGTACTTC
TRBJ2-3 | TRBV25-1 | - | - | CAGGVSDTQYF | TGTGCCGGAGGGGTTTCAGATACGCAGTATTTT
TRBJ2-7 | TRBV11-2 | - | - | CASRHLLPFYEQYF | TGTGCCAGCAGACACCTTTTACCTTTCTACGAGCAGTACTTC
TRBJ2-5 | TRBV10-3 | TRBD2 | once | CAISASGSETQYF | TGTGCCATCAGTGCTAGCGGGAGTGAGACCCAGTACTTC
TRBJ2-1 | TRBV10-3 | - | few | CATGEQGSEKEQFF | TGTGCCACTGGGGAGCAGGGGTCTGAGAAAGAGCAGTTCTTC
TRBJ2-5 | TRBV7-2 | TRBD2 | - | CASSRTSGIFQETQYF | TGTGCCAGCAGCCGGACTAGCGGAATTTTCCAAGAGACCCAGTACTTC
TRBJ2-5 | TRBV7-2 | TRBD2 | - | CATGSGTSGEYF | TGTGCCACCGGCTCCGGGACTAGCGGGGAGTACTTC
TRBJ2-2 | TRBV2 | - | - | CASSRGTSTGELFF | TGTGCCAGCAGTAGGGGCACCTCCACCGGGGAGCTGTTTTTT
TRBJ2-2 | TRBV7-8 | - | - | CASSYEGRVATGELFF | TGTGCCAGCAGCTACGAAGGTCGGGTGGCGACCGGGGAGCTGTTTTTT
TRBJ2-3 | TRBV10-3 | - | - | CAIQEGFSTDTQYF | TGTGCCATCCAGGAGGGATTCTCCACAGATACGCAGTATTTT
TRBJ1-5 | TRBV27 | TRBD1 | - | CASSPGQGIQPQHF | TGTGCCAGCAGCCCGGGACAGGGGATTCAGCCCCAGCATTTT
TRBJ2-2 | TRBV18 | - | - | CASSPPSVTGELFF | TGTGCCAGCTCACCGCCGTCAGTTACCGGGGAGCTGTTTTTT
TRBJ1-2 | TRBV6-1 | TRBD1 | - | CAAPRDSYNYGYTF | TGTGCCGCCCCCCGGGACAGCTATAACTATGGCTACACCTTC
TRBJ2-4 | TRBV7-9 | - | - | CASSLDSGGNIQYF | TGTGCCAGCAGCTTAGATTCGGGGGGCAACATTCAGTACTTC
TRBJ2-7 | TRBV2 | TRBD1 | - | CASSSGTAPYEQYF | TGTGCCAGCAGTTCCGGGACAGCCCCCTACGAGCAGTACTTC
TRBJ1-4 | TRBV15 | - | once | CATSRVVGTGAFF | -